The present entry profiles one T cell receptor (beta chain) with its context. Its antigen is still unknown. The data belong to a study of T cell repertoires in cytomegalovirus infection. Study overall: Epitope selection comprised recently identified HLA-C-restricted CMV epitopes and well-studied HLA-B-restricted CMV epitopes. Public signatures in TCR beta pointed to CMV infection and matching HLA type.

The study's findings and limits: Cumulative frequency (of public TCR beta family members) identified carriers of CMV plus the relevant HLA. It was HLA-C-restricted CMV-specific TCR beta clonotypes that dominated the response ex vivo.

The CDR3 sequence is 15 residues long. The V and J ends lost 5 bases and 4 bases respectively, with 15 bases between them. TCRdb used MiXCR to reprocess the reads, holding one entry per CDR3 protein. This sample has hundreds of thousands of distinct CDR3 sequences, with roughly a third found just once. J is TRBJ2-1 and V is TRBV7-1; D remains unclear. TRBV7-1 is designated an ORF whose function remains uncertain. Sample: cultured CD8+ T cells from PBMCs, taken from culture after CMV antigen stimulation. This TCR came from a human donor in good health (CMV status not recorded). Some clones in this sample may be carry-over from other donors' samples. The CDR3 here is CASSPGPDPYNEQFF. In DNA form, the CDR3 reads TGTGCCAGCAGCCCGGGCCCCGATCCTTACAATGAGCAGTTCTTC.